This T cell receptor (beta chain) was sequenced for a study of T cells in Graves' hyperthyroidism and ophthalmopathy. The study's findings and limits: Blood also carried most thyroid clonotypes expanded above 0.001.

J gave up 5 bases and V 4 bases, and 7 bases lay outside the gene matches. The CDR3 sequence is 14 residues long. CDR1 is MNHEY, CDR2 SMNVEV, per germline (reference sequence). This clonotype has a count of ten or more. The antigen remains undetermined. Regions amplified from RNA transcripts were the TCR beta CDR3 regions. First-round RT-PCR with HTBI primers amplified the TCR CDR3 region. TCRdb processed the multiplex PCR reads anew with MiXCR; each CDR3 protein has one entry. The table lists about 410,000 distinct CDR3 sequences, around 15% of them singletons. Disease duration was under 3 months in the ophthalmopathy patients, who also had a Clinical Activity Score of at least 3 and a NOSPECS grade of at least 4. PBMCs were derived from around 10 ml fresh peripheral blood.

Sequences were obtained from blood. The clonotype comes from a man aged 18 to 35 with Graves' ophthalmopathy. The chain couples TRBV27 to TRBJ2-5; TRBD2 matches at 7 bases. The CDR3 loop reads CASSSQVGGETQYF. CDR3 nucleotide sequence: TGTGCCAGCAGTTCCCAGGTCGGGGGGGAGACCCAGTACTTC.